Below, one T cell receptor (beta chain) is given with its context. The specificity of this receptor is unknown. This may be a read error, as it is one base from a much larger clone. The AllPrep DNA/RNA mini kit was used to purify genomic DNA and total RNA simultaneously from each of the roughly nine tumor samples. All RNA had OD 260/280 ratios above 1.9 and RNA integrity numbers above 6.5. The sample is drawn from a study of tumor-infiltrating lymphocytes in glioblastoma multiforme (TCRdb year 2017). About the investigation overall: Whether intratumoral genomic heterogeneity fosters TIL diversity was tested through joint investigation of somatic mutations, TIL diversity and immune response activity. The full study reports these points: T cells were not sorted into functional subsets, and such sorting was noted by the authors as a future improvement. Only one glioblastoma patient was included in the TCR and somatic mutation analysis, limiting generalizability. Because T cells carry unequal numbers of TCR transcripts, RNA-based TCR sequencing may distort clone frequencies.

TCRB libraries were constructed from RNA through three rounds of nested multiplex PCR following a modified ARM-PCR protocol with multiple V-beta primers and a C-beta primer. ProtoScript II Reverse Transcriptase and a C-beta primer were used to synthesize TCRB-specific cDNA from around 0.48 ug total RNA. The description of the TCRB libraries did not include any unique molecular identifiers. In the third PCR, barcodes and adapters were added over 25 cycles with Deep VentR (exo-) polymerase, and the 250-500 bp bands were then gel purified. An Illumina HiSeq 2500 generating 250 bp paired-end reads was used to sequence the TCRB libraries. In the authors' own workflow: Reads were cleaned with Trimmomatic, merged with FLASH, assigned V, D and J segments with MiGEC, and analyzed with VDJtools. Repertoire diversity was measured using the Shannon-Wiener diversity index, which was calculated with VDJtools. TCRdb ran its own pipeline on the public reads, namely fastp trimming at Q25 and MiXCR clone calling, and kept in-frame beta chains. Each entry merges the rows of one CDR3 protein and shows their most common DNA and genes. TCRdb assigned the V and J calls; the authors' analysis was not used. The sample contains fewer than 40,000 distinct CDR3 sequences, 60% to 75% of them found a single time. The top ten clones comprise approximately 35% of the sample.

The specimen was brain tumor tissue. The receptor was isolated from a male donor with glioblastoma.

The CDR3: CASSHRQGLSETQYF. The DNA sequence is TGTGCCAGCAGCCATAGACAGGGACTCTCGGAGACCCAGTACTTC. In this chain, TRBV7-8 is recombined with TRBJ2-5; a weak D assignment points to TRBD1 (7 bases agree). The CDR3 sequence holds 15 residues, the cysteine and phenylalanine included. The retained sequence is limited to the CDR3, 45 bases, with the frame set at the first base. Via the germline V gene, CDR1 is SGHVS and CDR2 FQNEAQ. A distance of 18 bases separates the germline ends of V and J, which lose 5 bases and 5 bases respectively. Supplemented by the reference TRBV7-8 and TRBJ2-5 proteins around the CDR3, the complete variable domain is GAGVSQSPRYKVAKRGQDVALRCDPISGHVSLFWYQQALGQGPEFLTYFQNEAQLDKSGLPSDRFFAERPEGSVSTLKIQRTQQEDSAVYLCASSHRQGLSETQYFGPGTRLLVL.